A single T cell receptor beta chain is shown here with its context. Produced via immunoSEQ multiplex PCR; TCRdb's table is partial and in-frame only. The data contain some 250,000 clones, 88% of them singletons. This specimen comes from a study of blood T cell repertoires in COVID-19. The sequence was collected from a woman aged 40-49 years who had recovered from COVID-19. Sequencing was done on a sample of peripheral blood.

The CDR3 DNA follows: TGTGCCAGCAGTTGGGGGCCGGTGGCTGAAGCTTTCTTT. Translated, it gives CASSWGPVAEAFF. The V call is TRBV27, the J call TRBJ1-1; D perhaps matches TRBD1 (6 bases). V was pared by 4 bases and J by 6 bases, with 12 bases between. This CDR3 is 13 amino acids long. Germline loops: CDR1 MNHEY, CDR2 SMNVEV (reference sequence).